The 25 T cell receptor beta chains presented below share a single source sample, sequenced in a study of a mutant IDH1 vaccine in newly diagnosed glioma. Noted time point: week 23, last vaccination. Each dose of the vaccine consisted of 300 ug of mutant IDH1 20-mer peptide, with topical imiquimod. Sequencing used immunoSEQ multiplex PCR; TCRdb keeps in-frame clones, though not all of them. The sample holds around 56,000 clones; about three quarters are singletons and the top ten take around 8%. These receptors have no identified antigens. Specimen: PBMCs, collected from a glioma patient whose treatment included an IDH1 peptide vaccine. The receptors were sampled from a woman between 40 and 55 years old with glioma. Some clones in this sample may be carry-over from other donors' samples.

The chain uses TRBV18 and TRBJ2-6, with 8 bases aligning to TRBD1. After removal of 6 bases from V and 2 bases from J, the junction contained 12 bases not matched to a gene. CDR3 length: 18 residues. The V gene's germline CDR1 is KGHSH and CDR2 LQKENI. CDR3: CASSFTPGGAPGANVLTF. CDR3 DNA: TGTGCCAGCTCTTTTACCCCAGGGGGCGCGCCTGGGGCCAACGTCCTGACTTTC.

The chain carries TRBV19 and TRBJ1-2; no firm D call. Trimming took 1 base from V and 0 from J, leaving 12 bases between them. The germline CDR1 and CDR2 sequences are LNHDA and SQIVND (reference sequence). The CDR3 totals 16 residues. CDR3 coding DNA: TGTGCCAGTAGTATAGGGAAACTCGGGCCTAACTATGGCTACACCTTC. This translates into CASSIGKLGPNYGYTF.

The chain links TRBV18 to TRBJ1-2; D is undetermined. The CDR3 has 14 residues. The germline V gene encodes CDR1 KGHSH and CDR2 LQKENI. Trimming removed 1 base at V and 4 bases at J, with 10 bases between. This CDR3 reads CASSPLGEFYGYTF. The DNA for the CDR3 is TGTGCCAGCTCACCACTTGGGGAGTTCTATGGCTACACCTTC.

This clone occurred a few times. In DNA, the CDR3 is TGTGCCAGCAGCCCCGGACCGCCCTCTGGGGCCAACGTCCTGACTTTC. It encodes CASSPGPPSGANVLTF. This chain joins TRBV7-3 and TRBJ2-6, with no clear D. V was pared by 5 bases and J by 0 bases, with 11 bases between. The V gene's germline CDR1 is SGHTA and CDR2 FQGTGA. The CDR3 covers 16 residues.

CDR3 bases: TGTGCCAGCAGTTACTCCCTCCTACGGAAGGAGGCTGCTTTCTTT. It specifies CASSYSLLRKEAAFF. The rearrangement links TRBV6-5 to TRBJ1-1; D gene ambiguous. V was pared by 0 bases and J by 11 bases, with 19 bases between. In germline, CDR1 is MNHEY, CDR2 SVGAGI. The CDR3 is 15 residues long.

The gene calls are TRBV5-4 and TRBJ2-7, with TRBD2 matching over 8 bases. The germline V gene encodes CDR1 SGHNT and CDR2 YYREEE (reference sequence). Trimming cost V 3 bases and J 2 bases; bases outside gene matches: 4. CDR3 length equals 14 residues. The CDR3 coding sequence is TGTGCCAGCAGCTCGGGACTAGAAGCCTACGAGCAGTACTTC. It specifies CASSSGLEAYEQYF.

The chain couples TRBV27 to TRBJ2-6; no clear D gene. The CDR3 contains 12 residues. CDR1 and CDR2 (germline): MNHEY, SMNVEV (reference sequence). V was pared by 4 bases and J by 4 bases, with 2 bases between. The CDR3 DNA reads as TGTGCCAGCAGTTCCGGGGCCAACGTCCTGACTTTC. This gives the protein CASSSGANVLTF.

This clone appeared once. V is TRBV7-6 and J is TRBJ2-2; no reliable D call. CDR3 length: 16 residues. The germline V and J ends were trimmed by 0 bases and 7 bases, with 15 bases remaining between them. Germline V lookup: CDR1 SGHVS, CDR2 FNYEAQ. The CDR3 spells CASSLAALEFGGELFF. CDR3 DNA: TGTGCCAGCAGCTTAGCGGCTCTAGAATTCGGCGGGGAGCTGTTTTTT.

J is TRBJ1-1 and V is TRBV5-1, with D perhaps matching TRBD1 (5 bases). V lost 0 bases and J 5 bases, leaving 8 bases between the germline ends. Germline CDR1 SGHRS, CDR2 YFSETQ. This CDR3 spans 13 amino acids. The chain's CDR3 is CASSLGRGTEAFF. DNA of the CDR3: TGCGCCAGCAGCTTGGGTCGGGGGACTGAAGCTTTCTTT.

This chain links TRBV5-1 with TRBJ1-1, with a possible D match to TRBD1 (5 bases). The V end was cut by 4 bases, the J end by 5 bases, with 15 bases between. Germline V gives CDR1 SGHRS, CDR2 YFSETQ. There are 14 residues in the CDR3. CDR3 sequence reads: CASSPQGPPTEAFF. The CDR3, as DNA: TGCGCCAGCAGCCCCCAGGGACCCCCAACTGAAGCTTTCTTT.

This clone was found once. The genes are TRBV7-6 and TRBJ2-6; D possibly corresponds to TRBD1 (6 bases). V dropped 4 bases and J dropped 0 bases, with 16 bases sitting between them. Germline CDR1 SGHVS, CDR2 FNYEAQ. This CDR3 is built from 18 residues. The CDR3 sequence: CASSYRGGSRSGANVLTF. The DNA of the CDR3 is TGTGCCAGCAGCTACAGAGGGGGATCCCGCTCTGGGGCCAACGTCCTGACTTTC.

Here the CDR3 DNA reads TGCGCCAGCAGTGAGCGGAGGACTAGCGGGAACGATGAGCAGTTCTTC. Residues: CASSERRTSGNDEQFF. The chain couples TRBV10-1 to TRBJ2-1, with TRBD2 identical over 12 bases. CDR1 is WNHNN and CDR2 is SYGVQD in the germline V gene (reference sequence). The V and J ends lost 2 bases and 8 bases, in that order; junction bases with no gene match: 7. The CDR3 runs 16 residues.

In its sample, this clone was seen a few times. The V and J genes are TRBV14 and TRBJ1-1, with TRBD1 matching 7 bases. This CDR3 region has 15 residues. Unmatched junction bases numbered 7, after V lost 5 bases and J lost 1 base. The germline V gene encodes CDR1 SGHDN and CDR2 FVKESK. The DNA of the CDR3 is TGTGCCAGCAGCACCCAGACAGGGTGGAACACTGAAGCTTTCTTT. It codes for CASSTQTGWNTEAFF. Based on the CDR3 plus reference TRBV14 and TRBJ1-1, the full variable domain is EAGVTQFPSHSVIEKGQTVTLRCDPISGHDNLYWYRRVMGKEIKFLLHFVKESKQDESGMPNNRFLAERTGGTYSTLKVQPAELEDSGVYFCASSTQTGWNTEAFFGQGTRLTVV.

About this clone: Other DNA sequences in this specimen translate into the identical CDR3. In DNA form, the CDR3 reads TGTGCCAGCAGTTACCCTAATTCACCCCTCCACTTT. Translated: CASSYPNSPLHF. This chain links TRBV6-5 with TRBJ1-6; no clear D gene. This CDR3 has 12 amino acids. Germline V lookup: CDR1 MNHEY, CDR2 SVGAGI. Trimming cost V 2 bases and J 6 bases, with 2 bases left between them.

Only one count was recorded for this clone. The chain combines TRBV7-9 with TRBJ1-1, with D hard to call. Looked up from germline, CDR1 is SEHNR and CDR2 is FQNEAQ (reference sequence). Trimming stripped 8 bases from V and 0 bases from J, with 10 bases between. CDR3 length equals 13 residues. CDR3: CASLRTMNTEAFF. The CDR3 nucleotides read TGTGCCAGCCTCAGAACCATGAACACTGAAGCTTTCTTT. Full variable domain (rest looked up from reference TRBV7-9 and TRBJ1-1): DTGVSQNPRHKITKRGQNVTFRCDPISEHNRLYWYRQTLGQGPEFLTYFQNEAQLEKSRLLSDRFSAERPKGSFSTLEIQRTEQGDSAMYLCASLRTMNTEAFFGQGTRLTVV.

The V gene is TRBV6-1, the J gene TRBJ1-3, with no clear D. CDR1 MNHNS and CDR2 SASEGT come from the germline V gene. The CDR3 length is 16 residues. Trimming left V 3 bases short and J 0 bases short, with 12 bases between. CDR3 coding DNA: TGTGCCAGCAGTGACTTTAGGCGGAGCTCTGGAAACACCATATATTTT. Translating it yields CASSDFRRSSGNTIYF.

The CDR3 DNA reads TGTGCCAGTATCGATCCCGGGACTAGCGGGACCCGGCAGTTCTTC. Encoded protein: CASIDPGTSGTRQFF. The chain has TRBV19 and TRBJ2-1; 13 positions match TRBD2. V dropped 7 bases and J dropped 12; count of bases not matched to a gene: 12. The CDR3 runs 15 residues. CDR1 and CDR2 (germline): LNHDA, SQIVND (reference sequence).

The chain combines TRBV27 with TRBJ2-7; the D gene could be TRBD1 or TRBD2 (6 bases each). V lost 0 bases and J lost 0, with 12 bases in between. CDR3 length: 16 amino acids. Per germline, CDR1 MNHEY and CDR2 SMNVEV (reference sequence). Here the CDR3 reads CASSLSVGGRSYEQYF. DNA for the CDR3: TGTGCCAGCAGTTTATCCGTCGGGGGCCGCTCCTACGAGCAGTACTTC.

CDR3 protein: CASSRQGSLYGYTF. CDR3 nucleotide sequence: TGTGCCAGCAGTAGACAGGGGTCCCTCTATGGCTACACCTTC. V and J are TRBV2 and TRBJ1-2; 8 bases map to TRBD1. Per the germline V gene, CDR1 is SNHLY and CDR2 is FYNNEI. This CDR3 region has 14 residues. The J segment lost 4 bases and the V segment lost 5 bases, leaving 6 bases of the junction unmatched.

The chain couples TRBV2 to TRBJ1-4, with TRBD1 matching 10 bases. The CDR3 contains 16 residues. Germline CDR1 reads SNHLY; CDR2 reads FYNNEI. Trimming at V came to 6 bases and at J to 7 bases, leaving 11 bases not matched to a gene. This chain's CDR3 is CASRGDRGLRAEKLFF. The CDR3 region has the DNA TGTGCCAGCAGGGGAGACAGGGGGCTCAGGGCTGAAAAACTGTTTTTT.

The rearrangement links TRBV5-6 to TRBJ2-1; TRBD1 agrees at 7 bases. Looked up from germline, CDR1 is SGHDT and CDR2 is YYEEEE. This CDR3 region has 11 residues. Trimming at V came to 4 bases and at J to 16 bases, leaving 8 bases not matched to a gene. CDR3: CASSTTGALFF. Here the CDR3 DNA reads TGTGCCAGCAGCACTACAGGGGCACTCTTCTTC.

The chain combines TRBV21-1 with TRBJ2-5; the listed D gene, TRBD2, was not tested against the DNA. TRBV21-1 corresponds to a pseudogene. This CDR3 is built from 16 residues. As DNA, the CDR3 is TGTGCCAGCAGCAGGTCAGGCGGGGGGGCCGTAGAGACCCAGTACTTC. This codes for CASSRSGGGAVETQYF.

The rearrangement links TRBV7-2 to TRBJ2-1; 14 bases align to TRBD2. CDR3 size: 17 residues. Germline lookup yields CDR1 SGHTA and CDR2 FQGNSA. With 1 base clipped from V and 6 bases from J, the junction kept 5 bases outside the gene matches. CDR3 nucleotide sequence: TGTGCCAGCAGCTTAGTAGGACTAGCGGGGGGTGTCAATGAGCAGTTCTTC. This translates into CASSLVGLAGGVNEQFF.

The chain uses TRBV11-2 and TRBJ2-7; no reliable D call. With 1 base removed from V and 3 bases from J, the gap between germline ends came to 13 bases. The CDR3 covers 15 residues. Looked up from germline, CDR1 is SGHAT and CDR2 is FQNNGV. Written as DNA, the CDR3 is TGTGCCAGCAGCTTAGCTCCGGGCCCCTTCTACGAGCAGTACTTC. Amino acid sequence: CASSLAPGPFYEQYF.

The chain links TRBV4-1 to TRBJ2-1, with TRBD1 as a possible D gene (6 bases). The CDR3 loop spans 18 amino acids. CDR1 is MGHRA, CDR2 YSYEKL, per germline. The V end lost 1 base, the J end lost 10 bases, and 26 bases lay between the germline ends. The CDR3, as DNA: TGCGCCAGCAGCCAAGTCATGGGGCCGGGACATCGGGTCAGGGAGCAGTTCTTC. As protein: CASSQVMGPGHRVREQFF.